One and the same sample provided the 32 T cell receptor beta chains below, sequenced in a study of blood T cell repertoires in COVID-19. Measured with immunoSEQ multiplex PCR; TCRdb has only the in-frame clones, and not every one. This sample has fewer than 300,000 clones, with approximately 90% found just once. The source material was peripheral blood. These receptors originate from a woman in her 50s with COVID-19, enrolled during active disease.

CDR3 DNA: TGTGCCAGCAGCTTGTTTGGCGGGAGTAACACCGGGGAGCTGTTTTTT. Protein product: CASSLFGGSNTGELFF. The chain recombines TRBV5-4 with TRBJ2-2; 7 bases are a match to TRBD2. This CDR3 has 16 residues. Germline V gene data show CDR1 as SGHNT and CDR2 as YYREEE (reference sequence). V shed 1 base and J 2 bases; nucleotides not matched to a gene: 5.

The V gene is TRBV5-1, the J gene TRBJ2-1; the D gene is possibly TRBD2 (6 bases). Looked up from germline, CDR1 is SGHRS and CDR2 is YFSETQ. The CDR3 runs to 14 residues. V was cut by 1 base and J by 4 bases, with 9 bases left in between. This chain's CDR3 is CASSLLATYNEQFF. CDR3 bases: TGCGCCAGCAGCTTGCTAGCGACTTACAATGAGCAGTTCTTC.

The chain carries TRBV27 and TRBJ2-7; TRBD1 matches 10 bases. This CDR3 is 14 amino acids long. V shed 5 bases and J 5 bases; nucleotides not matched to a gene: 6. Per germline, CDR1 MNHEY and CDR2 SMNVEV (reference sequence). CDR3 sequence reads: CASSQPGTGDEQYF. CDR3 coding DNA: TGTGCCAGCAGTCAACCCGGGACAGGGGACGAGCAGTACTTC.

The chain joins TRBV10-3 to TRBJ2-7; D ambiguous. CDR1 and CDR2 (germline): ENHRY, SYGVKD. The CDR3 consists of 11 residues. V dropped 2 bases and J dropped 4 bases, with 3 bases sitting between them. For the CDR3, the DNA is TGTGCCATCAGTGAGGCGTACGAGCAGTACTTC. This gives the protein CAISEAYEQYF.

This sequence joins TRBV19 and TRBJ1-5; 9 bases are a match to TRBD1. The CDR3 runs 18 residues. Germline V lookup: CDR1 LNHDA, CDR2 SQIVND (reference sequence). The V segment lost 5 bases and the J segment 5 bases; nucleotides outside the gene matches: 16. The CDR3 DNA sequence: TGTGCCAGTAGTCCGCCCGCTGACAGGGGGGGGAAGGATCAGCCCCAGCATTTT. This translates into CASSPPADRGGKDQPQHF. The entire variable domain, with the rest obtained from reference TRBV19 and TRBJ1-5, is as follows: DGGITQSPKYLFRKEGQNVTLSCEQNLNHDAMYWYRQDPGQGLRLIYYSQIVNDFQKGDIAEGYSVSREKKESFPLTVTSAQKNPTAFYLCASSPPADRGGKDQPQHFGDGTRLSIL.

The chain joins TRBV6-5 to TRBJ1-2, with 8 bases aligning to TRBD1. CDR3 length: 15 amino acids. V trimming: 6 bases; J trimming: 6 bases; junction bases outside the gene matches: 12. Germline lookup yields CDR1 MNHEY and CDR2 SVGAGI. The CDR3 loop is CASSNPRSGGDGYTF. The CDR3 DNA follows: TGTGCCAGCAGCAACCCCCGATCAGGGGGCGATGGCTACACCTTC.

This chain connects TRBV10-3 to TRBJ1-1; D gene unclear. The ends were cut back, 2 bases at V and 4 bases at J, with 14 bases in the middle. Germline CDR1 is ENHRY and CDR2 is SYGVKD. The CDR3 contains 15 residues. CDR3 sequence: CAISEGGRAGTEAFF. CDR3 in DNA: TGTGCCATCAGTGAGGGTGGAAGGGCGGGCACTGAAGCTTTCTTT.

The V call is TRBV19, the J call TRBJ2-1, with TRBD2 matching 8 bases. The CDR3 has 15 amino acids. Trimming took 9 bases from V and 5 from J; bases not matched to a gene: 12. CDR1 is LNHDA, CDR2 SQIVND, per germline (reference sequence). CDR3 nucleotide sequence: TGTGCCAGCCGACGACCGGGACTAGGGGACAATGAGCAGTTCTTC. Its protein is CASRRPGLGDNEQFF.

The rearrangement joins TRBV27 to TRBJ2-7; 8 bases align to TRBD2. Germline assignment: CDR1 MNHEY and CDR2 SMNVEV (reference sequence). The CDR3 contains 16 residues. The V gene end was trimmed by 2 bases and the J gene end by 1 base; junction bases not matched to a gene: 7. The CDR3: CASSLEAGGGSYEQYF. CDR3 DNA: TGTGCCAGCAGTTTAGAGGCGGGGGGCGGTTCCTACGAGCAGTACTTC.

The rearrangement joins TRBV4-1 to TRBJ2-1; 10 bases map to TRBD2. CDR3 length: 17 amino acids. CDR1 is MGHRA, CDR2 YSYEKL, per germline. The V segment lost 2 bases and the J segment 7 bases; nucleotides outside the gene matches: 11. CDR3 sequence reads: CASSQSRVSGRGNEQFF. The CDR3 bases are TGCGCCAGCAGCCAATCCAGGGTGAGCGGGAGGGGGAATGAGCAGTTCTTC.

The V and J genes are TRBV12-2 and TRBJ1-6; TRBD1 was called by the table and not checked on the DNA. TRBV12-2 constitutes a pseudogene. The CDR3 spans 17 residues. The CDR3 here is CASPAAHGTEPNSPLHF. The CDR3 DNA is TGTGCAAGTCCCGCCGCGCATGGGACAGAGCCTAATTCACCCCTCCACTTT.

The gene calls are TRBV19 and TRBJ2-3; 10 bases align to TRBD2. This CDR3 is 14 amino acids long. CDR1 is LNHDA, CDR2 SQIVND, per germline (reference sequence). With 6 bases clipped from V and 4 bases from J, the junction kept 4 bases outside the gene matches. CDR3 DNA sequence: TGTGCCAGTAGCCCTAGCGGGGGCGCAGATACGCAGTATTTT. Translating it yields CASSPSGGADTQYF.

The V and J genes are TRBV7-9 and TRBJ2-3, with 10 bases aligning to TRBD2. CDR3 size: 16 residues. Losses at the gene ends were 5 bases for V and 4 bases for J; bases not matched to a gene: 9. The germline V gene has CDR1 SEHNR and CDR2 FQNEAQ (reference sequence). CDR3 DNA sequence: TGTGCCAGCAGCCTCGGAGCGGGAGGGCCGGCAGATACGCAGTATTTT. It codes for CASSLGAGGPADTQYF. The full variable domain, with the rest looked up from reference TRBV7-9 and TRBJ2-3, is DTGVSQNPRHKITKRGQNVTFRCDPISEHNRLYWYRQTLGQGPEFLTYFQNEAQLEKSRLLSDRFSAERPKGSFSTLEIQRTEQGDSAMYLCASSLGAGGPADTQYFGPGTRLTVL.

This clone turned up a few times. The chain couples TRBV20-1 to TRBJ1-1, with a tentative D call TRBD1 (6 bases). CDR3 size: 11 residues. Looked up from germline, CDR1 is DFQATT and CDR2 is SNEGSKA (reference sequence). DNA for the CDR3: TGCAGACCACTAGGGGGAACTGAAGCTTTCTTT. Translated: CRPLGGTEAFF.

The gene calls are TRBV11-2 and TRBJ2-1; 9 nucleotides line up with TRBD2. Germline CDR1 reads SGHAT; CDR2 reads FQNNGV. V was clipped by 7 bases and J by 4 bases; unmatched bases: 11. The CDR3 is 16 amino acids. The CDR3 reads CASTERASGIYNEQFF. For the CDR3, the DNA is TGTGCCAGCACCGAAAGGGCTAGCGGGATTTACAATGAGCAGTTCTTC.

The genes are TRBV27 and TRBJ2-6, with 8 bases identical to TRBD2. V lost 3 bases and J lost 0; bases outside the gene matches: 10. The CDR3 runs to 19 residues. From germline, CDR1 is MNHEY and CDR2 SMNVEV (reference sequence). CDR3 bases: TGTGCCAGCAGTTTTAGCGGGACCTACTTCTTCTCTGGGGCCAACGTCCTGACTTTC. Residues: CASSFSGTYFFSGANVLTF.

This rearrangement joins TRBV4-3 to TRBJ2-1, with TRBD1 matching over 9 bases. V shed 2 bases and J 6 bases; nucleotides not matched to a gene: 11. In germline, CDR1 is LGHNA, CDR2 YSLEER. The CDR3 contains 17 residues. Here the CDR3 reads CASSQQHGTGRINEQFF. CDR3 nucleotides: TGCGCCAGCAGCCAACAACACGGGACAGGGAGGATCAATGAGCAGTTCTTC.

The rearrangement joins TRBV9 to TRBJ2-1; 9 bases fit TRBD2. Trimming removed 3 bases from V and 3 bases from J; junction bases left unmatched: 4. CDR1 SGDLS and CDR2 YYNGEE come from the germline V gene. The CDR3 is made up of 15 amino acids. DNA for the CDR3: TGTGCCAGCAGCGACGGGACTAGCCTCTACAATGAGCAGTTCTTC. It encodes CASSDGTSLYNEQFF. Looking up the rest from reference TRBV9 and TRBJ2-1 gives the full variable domain: DSGVTQTPKHLITATGQRVTLRCSPRSGDLSVYWYQQSLDQGLQFLIQYYNGEERAKGNILERFSAQQFPDLHSELNLSSLELGDSALYFCASSDGTSLYNEQFFGPGTRLTVL.

The CDR3 region has the DNA TGTGCCAGCAGCCAAGAAAGCAGGGCGTTCAATCAGCCCCAGCATTTT. Translated: CASSQESRAFNQPQHF. V usage is TRBV3-1 (or the pseudogene TRBV3-2) and J usage is TRBJ1-5; a weak D match, TRBD1 (5 bases). Per the germline V gene, CDR1 is LGHDT and CDR2 is YNNKEL (reference sequence). V was shortened by 0 bases and J by 3 bases, with 12 bases between the two germline ends. This CDR3 comprises 16 residues.

V and J are TRBV11-1 and TRBJ2-2; 9 bases are a match to TRBD1. Germline CDR1 and CDR2: SGHAT and FQDESV (reference sequence). The junction had 10 bases not matched to a gene; V was cut back by 8 bases and J by 6 bases. The CDR3 extends over 15 amino acids. CDR3 region: CASCRDRVGAGELFF. In DNA form, the CDR3 reads TGTGCCAGCTGTCGGGACAGGGTGGGGGCCGGGGAGCTGTTTTTT.

This chain links TRBV4-1 with TRBJ2-5; 13 bases are shared with TRBD2. Germline assignment: CDR1 MGHRA and CDR2 YSYEKL. CDR3 length: 17 residues. Trimming at V came to 0 bases and at J to 2 bases, leaving 3 bases not matched to a gene. The CDR3, as DNA: TGCGCCAGCAGCCAAGATACTAGCGGGAGGGGGCAAGAGACCCAGTACTTC. Its translation is CASSQDTSGRGQETQYF.

The chain joins TRBV19 to TRBJ2-7, with 8 bases aligning to TRBD1. The trim removed 3 bases at V and 2 bases at J, leaving 3 bases unmatched. The CDR3 sequence is 14 residues long. The germline CDR1 and CDR2 sequences are LNHDA and SQIVND (reference sequence). The CDR3: CASSMTGEAYEQYF. Here the CDR3 DNA reads TGTGCCAGTAGTATGACAGGGGAAGCCTACGAGCAGTACTTC.

In its sample, this clone was seen a few times. The chain joins TRBV19 to TRBJ1-2, with D maybe TRBD1 (6 bases). Germline V gene lookup returns CDR1 LNHDA and CDR2 SQIVND (reference sequence). V was cut by 8 bases and J by 4 bases, with 17 bases left in between. The CDR3 is made up of 14 amino acids. CDR3 sequence: CASFSRTVFYGYTF. The DNA of the CDR3 is TGTGCCAGTTTTTCTAGGACAGTGTTCTATGGCTACACCTTC.

This clone was recorded a few times. The V gene is TRBV5-1, the J gene TRBJ1-3; the D is unclear. This CDR3 has 13 amino acids. V shed 4 bases and J shed 8 bases, with 13 bases lying between them. Germline V CDR1 and CDR2: SGHRS, YFSETQ. The CDR3 reads CASSPVPRDTIYF. In DNA, the CDR3 is TGCGCCAGCAGCCCGGTGCCGCGGGACACCATATATTTT.

This clone was detected only a few times. The V and J genes are TRBV3-1 (or the pseudogene TRBV3-2) and TRBJ1-5; D perhaps matches TRBD1 (5 bases). V gave up 4 bases and J gave up 3 bases, with 16 bases separating them. There are 16 residues in the CDR3. Germline CDR1 LGHDT, CDR2 YNNKEL (reference sequence). The CDR3 loop reads CASSPAVTDFNQPQHF. CDR3 DNA: TGTGCCAGCAGCCCAGCCGTGACAGACTTCAATCAGCCCCAGCATTTT.

This sequence joins TRBV4-1 and TRBJ2-6; D possibly corresponds to TRBD1 (5 bases). Looked up from germline, CDR1 is MGHRA and CDR2 is YSYEKL. Trimming stripped 1 base from V and 1 base from J, with 11 bases between. The CDR3 length is 17 residues. CDR3 region: CASSQGKDISGANVLTF. The CDR3 DNA is TGCGCCAGCAGCCAAGGGAAGGACATATCTGGGGCCAACGTCCTGACTTTC.

The V call is TRBV24-1, the J call TRBJ2-3; D is uncertain. Trimming took off 8 bases at V and 2 bases at J, with 10 bases between the two ends. Germline loops: CDR1 KGHDR, CDR2 SFDVKD. This CDR3 is 13 amino acids long. The CDR3 reads CATKSANTDTQYF. The CDR3 DNA reads TGTGCCACCAAATCCGCGAACACAGATACGCAGTATTTT.

The DNA for the CDR3 is TGTGCCAGCATGATATTCAGGGGCGGGGGGGAGACCCAGTACTTC. This codes for CASMIFRGGGETQYF. This chain uses TRBV6-5 with TRBJ2-5; TRBD2 matches 8 bases. The germline CDR1 and CDR2 sequences are MNHEY and SVGAGI. CDR3 size: 15 residues. Losses at the gene ends were 7 bases for V and 5 bases for J; bases not matched to a gene: 12.

The chain carries TRBV30 and TRBJ2-5, with 10 bases that match TRBD2. The CDR3 totals 13 residues. With V trimmed by 7 bases and J by 7 bases, 9 bases remained unmatched. The germline V gene encodes CDR1 GTSNPN and CDR2 SVGIG (reference sequence). The CDR3 DNA follows: TGTGCCTCGACTAGCGGGCTTGGATGGACCCAGTACTTC. Translated, it gives CASTSGLGWTQYF.

This clone was found once. J is TRBJ1-2 and V is TRBV7-3, with a possible D match to TRBD1 (5 bases). This CDR3 comprises 13 residues. Germline-derived CDR1 and CDR2 are SGHTA and FQGTGA. The V gene lost 5 bases and the J gene lost 4 bases, with 11 bases spanning the gap. The CDR3: CASSGSGGYGYTF. The CDR3, as DNA: TGTGCCAGCAGCGGGTCGGGGGGCTATGGCTACACCTTC. Variable domain in full (rest from reference TRBV7-3 and TRBJ1-2): GAGVSQTPSNKVTEKGKYVELRCDPISGHTALYWYRQSLGQGPEFLIYFQGTGAADDSGLPNDRFFAVRPEGSVSTLKIQRTERGDSAVYLCASSGSGGYGYTFGSGTRLTVV.

The J gene is TRBJ1-4, the V gene TRBV5-1; 10 bases line up with TRBD1. This CDR3 is built from 16 residues. V shed 0 bases and J 3 bases; nucleotides not matched to a gene: 2. The germline gives CDR1 SGHRS, CDR2 YFSETQ. CDR3 loop: CASSLDGTGANEKLFF. CDR3 coding DNA: TGCGCCAGCAGCTTGGATGGGACAGGGGCTAATGAAAAACTGTTTTTT.

J is TRBJ1-1 and V is TRBV7-2; D is unresolved. V was pared by 1 base and J by 0 bases, with 9 bases between. The CDR3 has 15 residues. From germline, CDR1 is SGHTA and CDR2 FQGNSA. CDR3 region: CASSLGTGMNTEAFF. As DNA, the CDR3 is TGTGCCAGCAGCTTAGGGACGGGAATGAACACTGAAGCTTTCTTT.